This T cell receptor beta chain appears in the sequencing data of a study of identical twins. TCRdb re-analysed the 5' RACE reads in MiXCR, keeping a single row per CDR3 protein. The sample carries roughly 240,000 distinct CDR3 sequences, roughly 7% recorded once. Study results and limitations: Cross-sectional statistics underpinned the conclusions; the same donors were not followed. Out-of-frame alpha sequences shared between twins exhibited an excess of low generation probability.

About this clonotype: Its specificity is unknown.

The length of the CDR3 is 16 residues. The V gene's germline CDR1 is DFQATT and CDR2 SNEGSKA (reference sequence). The trim removed 3 bases at V and 8 bases at J, leaving 13 bases unmatched. Healthy Caucasians supplied all donations. The same data also went into a second study, on yellow fever vaccine responses in identical twins. According to that study: Vaccine T cell responses of twins reportedly seemed partly convergent and partly personalized.

This TCR was recovered from a young woman in good health. The sequenced sample was memory (CD45RO+) T cells sorted from blood. The V gene is TRBV20-1, the J gene TRBJ2-1, with 10 nucleotides matching TRBD2. CDR3 protein: CSASNPGLAFEYEQFF. CDR3 in DNA: TGCAGTGCTAGCAATCCGGGACTAGCGTTCGAGTATGAGCAGTTCTTC.